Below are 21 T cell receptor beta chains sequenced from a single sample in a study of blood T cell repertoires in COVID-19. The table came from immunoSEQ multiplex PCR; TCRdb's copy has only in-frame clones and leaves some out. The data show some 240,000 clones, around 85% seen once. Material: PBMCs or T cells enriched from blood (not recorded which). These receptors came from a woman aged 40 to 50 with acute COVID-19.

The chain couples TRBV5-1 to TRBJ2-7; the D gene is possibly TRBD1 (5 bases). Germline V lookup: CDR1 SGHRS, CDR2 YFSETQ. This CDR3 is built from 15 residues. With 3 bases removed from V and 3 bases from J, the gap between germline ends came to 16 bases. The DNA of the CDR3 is TGCGCCAGCAGCTGGACAACCGGGCAAAACTACGAGCAGTACTTC. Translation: CASSWTTGQNYEQYF. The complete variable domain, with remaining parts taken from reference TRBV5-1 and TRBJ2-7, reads KAGVTQTPRYLIKTRGQQVTLSCSPISGHRSVSWYQQTPGQGLQFLFEYFSETQRNKGNFPGRFSGRQFSNSRSEMNVSTLELGDSALYLCASSWTTGQNYEQYFGPGTRLTVT.

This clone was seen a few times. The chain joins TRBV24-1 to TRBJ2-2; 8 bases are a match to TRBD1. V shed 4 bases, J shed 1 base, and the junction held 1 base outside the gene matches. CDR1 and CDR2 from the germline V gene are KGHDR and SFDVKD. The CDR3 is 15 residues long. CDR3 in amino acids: CATSDGTGNTGELFF. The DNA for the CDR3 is TGTGCCACCAGTGACGGGACAGGGAACACCGGGGAGCTGTTTTTT.

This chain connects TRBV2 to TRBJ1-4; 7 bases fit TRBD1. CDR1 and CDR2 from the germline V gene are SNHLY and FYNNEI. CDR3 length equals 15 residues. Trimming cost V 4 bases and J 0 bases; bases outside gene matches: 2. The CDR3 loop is CASSGGQTTNEKLFF. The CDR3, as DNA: TGTGCCAGCAGTGGGGGACAGACAACTAATGAAAAACTGTTTTTT.

The CDR3 DNA sequence: TGTGCCAGCAGCTTCGCCACTAGCGTCGGAGATGAGCAGTTCTTC. It translates to CASSFATSVGDEQFF. This chain uses TRBV7-2 with TRBJ2-1, with 7 bases lining up with TRBD2. Per the germline V gene, CDR1 is SGHTA and CDR2 is FQGNSA. Trimming took 3 bases from V and 8 from J; bases not matched to a gene: 10. The CDR3 loop spans 15 amino acids.

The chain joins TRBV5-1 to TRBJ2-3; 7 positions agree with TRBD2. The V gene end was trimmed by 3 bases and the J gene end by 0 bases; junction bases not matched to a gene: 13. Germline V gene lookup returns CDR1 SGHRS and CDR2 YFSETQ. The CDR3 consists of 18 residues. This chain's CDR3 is CASSSGPLAVPSTDTQYF. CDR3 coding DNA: TGCGCCAGCAGCTCGGGGCCCCTAGCGGTACCTAGCACAGATACGCAGTATTTT.

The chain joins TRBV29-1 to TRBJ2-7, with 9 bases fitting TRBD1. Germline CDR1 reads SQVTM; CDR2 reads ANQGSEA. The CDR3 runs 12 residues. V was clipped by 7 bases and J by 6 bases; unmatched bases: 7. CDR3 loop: CSAGTGWAEQYF. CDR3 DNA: TGCAGCGCTGGGACAGGGTGGGCCGAGCAGTACTTC.

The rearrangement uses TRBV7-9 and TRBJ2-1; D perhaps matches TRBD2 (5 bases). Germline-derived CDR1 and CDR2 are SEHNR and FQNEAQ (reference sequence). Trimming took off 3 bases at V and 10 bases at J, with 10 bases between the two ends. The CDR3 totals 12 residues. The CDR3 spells CASSFSDPEQFF. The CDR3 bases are TGTGCCAGCAGCTTTAGCGACCCAGAGCAGTTCTTC. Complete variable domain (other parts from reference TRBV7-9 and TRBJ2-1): DTGVSQNPRHKITKRGQNVTFRCDPISEHNRLYWYRQTLGQGPEFLTYFQNEAQLEKSRLLSDRFSAERPKGSFSTLEIQRTEQGDSAMYLCASSFSDPEQFFGPGTRLTVL.

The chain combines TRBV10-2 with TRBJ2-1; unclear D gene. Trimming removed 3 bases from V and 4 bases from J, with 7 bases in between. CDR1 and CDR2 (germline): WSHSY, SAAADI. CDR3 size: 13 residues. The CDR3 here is CASSESLYNEQFF. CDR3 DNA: TGCGCCAGCAGTGAAAGCTTGTACAATGAGCAGTTCTTC.

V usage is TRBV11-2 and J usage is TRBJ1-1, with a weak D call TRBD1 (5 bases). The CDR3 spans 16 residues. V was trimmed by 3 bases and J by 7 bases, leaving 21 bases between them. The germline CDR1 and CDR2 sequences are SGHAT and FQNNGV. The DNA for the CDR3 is TGTGCCAGCAGCTTCGGGCAGGGAGCCGGAGGGGTTGAAGCTTTCTTT. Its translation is CASSFGQGAGGVEAFF.

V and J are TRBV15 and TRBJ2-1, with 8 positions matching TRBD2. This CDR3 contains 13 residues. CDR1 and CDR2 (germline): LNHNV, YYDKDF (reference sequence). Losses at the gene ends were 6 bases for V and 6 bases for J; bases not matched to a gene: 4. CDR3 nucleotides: TGTGCCACCAGAAGGAGCGGGAGCAATGAGCAGTTCTTC. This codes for CATRRSGSNEQFF. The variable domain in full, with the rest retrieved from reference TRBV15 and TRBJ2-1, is DAMVIQNPRYQVTQFGKPVTLSCSQTLNHNVMYWYQQKSSQAPKLLFHYYDKDFNNEADTPDNFQSRRPNTSFCFLDIRSPGLGDTAMYLCATRRSGSNEQFFGPGTRLTVL.

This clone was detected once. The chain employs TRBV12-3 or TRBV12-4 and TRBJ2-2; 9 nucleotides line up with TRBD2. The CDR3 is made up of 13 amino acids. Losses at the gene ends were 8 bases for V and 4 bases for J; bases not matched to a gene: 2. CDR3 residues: CASGLAITGELFF. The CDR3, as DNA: TGTGCCAGCGGACTAGCGATCACCGGGGAGCTGTTTTTT.

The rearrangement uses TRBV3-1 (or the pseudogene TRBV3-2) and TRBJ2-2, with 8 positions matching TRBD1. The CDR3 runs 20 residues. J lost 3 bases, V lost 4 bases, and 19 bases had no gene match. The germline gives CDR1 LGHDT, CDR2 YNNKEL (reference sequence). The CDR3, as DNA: TGTGCCAGCAGCCTAACGCAGGGGGCGGTAATATCTAAGGACACCGGGGAGCTGTTTTTT. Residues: CASSLTQGAVISKDTGELFF.

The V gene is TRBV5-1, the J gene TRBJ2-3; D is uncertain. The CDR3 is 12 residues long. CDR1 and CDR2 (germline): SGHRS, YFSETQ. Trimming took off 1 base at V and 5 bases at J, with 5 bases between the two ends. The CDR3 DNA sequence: TGCGCCAGCAGCTTGAATAAAGATACGCAGTATTTT. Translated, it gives CASSLNKDTQYF.

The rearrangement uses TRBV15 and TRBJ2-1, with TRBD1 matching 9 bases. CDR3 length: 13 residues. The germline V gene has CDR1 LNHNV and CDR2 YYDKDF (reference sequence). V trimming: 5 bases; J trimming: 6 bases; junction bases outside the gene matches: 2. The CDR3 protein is CATSQDRGNEQFF. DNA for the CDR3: TGTGCCACCAGCCAGGACAGGGGCAATGAGCAGTTCTTC.

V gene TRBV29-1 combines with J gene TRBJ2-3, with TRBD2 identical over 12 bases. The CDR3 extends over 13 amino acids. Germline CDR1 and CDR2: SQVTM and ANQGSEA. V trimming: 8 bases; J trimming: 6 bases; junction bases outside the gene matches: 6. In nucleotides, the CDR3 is TGCAGCCGGACTAGCGGGAACGATGATACGCAGTATTTT. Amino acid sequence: CSRTSGNDDTQYF.

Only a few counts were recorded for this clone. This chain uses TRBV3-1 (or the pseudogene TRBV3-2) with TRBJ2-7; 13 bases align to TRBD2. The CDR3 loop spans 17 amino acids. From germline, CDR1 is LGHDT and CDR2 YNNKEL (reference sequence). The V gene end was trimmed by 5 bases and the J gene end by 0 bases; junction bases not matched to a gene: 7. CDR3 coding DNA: TGTGCCAGCAGCTCCCGACTAGCGGGAGGTCGCTCCTACGAGCAGTACTTC. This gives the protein CASSSRLAGGRSYEQYF.

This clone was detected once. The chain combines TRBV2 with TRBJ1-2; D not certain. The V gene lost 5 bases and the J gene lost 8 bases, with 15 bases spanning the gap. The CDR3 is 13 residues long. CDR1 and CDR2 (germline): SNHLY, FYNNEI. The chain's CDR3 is CASSRAGIQGYTF. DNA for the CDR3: TGTGCCAGCAGTAGAGCGGGGATCCAGGGCTACACCTTC.

The DNA for the CDR3 is TGCGCCAGCAGCCAAGATCGTGGTAGCGGGGAACCATCCTACAATGAGCAGTTCTTC. It yields the protein CASSQDRGSGEPSYNEQFF. This chain uses TRBV4-1 with TRBJ2-1, with 8 positions matching TRBD2. From germline, CDR1 is MGHRA and CDR2 YSYEKL. V trimming: 0 bases; J trimming: 1 base; junction bases outside the gene matches: 11. This CDR3 comprises 19 residues.

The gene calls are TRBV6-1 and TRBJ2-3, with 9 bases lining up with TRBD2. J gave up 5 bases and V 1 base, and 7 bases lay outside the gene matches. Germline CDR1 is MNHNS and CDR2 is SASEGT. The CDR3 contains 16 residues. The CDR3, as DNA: TGTGCCAGCAGTGAAGGACTAGCGGTCTGGGAAGATACGCAGTATTTT. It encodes CASSEGLAVWEDTQYF.

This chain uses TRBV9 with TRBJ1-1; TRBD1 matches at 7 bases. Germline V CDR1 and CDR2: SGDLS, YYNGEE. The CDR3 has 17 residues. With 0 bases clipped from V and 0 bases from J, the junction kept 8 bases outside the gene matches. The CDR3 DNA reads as TGTGCCAGCAGCGTAGGGGCAGGGGGGCGCATGAACACTGAAGCTTTCTTT. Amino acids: CASSVGAGGRMNTEAFF.

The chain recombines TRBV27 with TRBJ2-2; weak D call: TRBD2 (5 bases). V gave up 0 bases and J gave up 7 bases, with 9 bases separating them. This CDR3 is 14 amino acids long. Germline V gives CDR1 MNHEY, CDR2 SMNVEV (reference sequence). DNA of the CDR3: TGTGCCAGCAGTTTATCCCCGAGGGACGGGGAGCTGTTTTTT. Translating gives CASSLSPRDGELFF.